A single sample gave rise to the 17 T cell receptor beta chains below, sequenced in a study of T cell changes during pregnancy in multiple sclerosis. Clones were read by immunoSEQ multiplex PCR, and TCRdb kept only the in-frame ones, dropping some. The sample holds about 120,000 clones; approximately 93% are singletons and the top ten take 6% to 7%. The sample consisted of peripheral blood, taken before pregnancy. The receptors here all came from a female donor with multiple sclerosis, enrolled in a pregnancy study.

V usage is TRBV25-1 and J usage is TRBJ2-2; 8 positions agree with TRBD2. Germline V gene sequence: CDR1 MGHDK, CDR2 SYGVNS. V was pared by 7 bases and J by 0 bases, with 1 base of the junction left unmatched. There are 14 residues in the CDR3. This CDR3 reads CASKRESNTGELFF. The CDR3 nucleotides are TGTGCCAGCAAGCGGGAGTCGAACACCGGGGAGCTGTTTTTT.

V usage is TRBV6-1 and J usage is TRBJ1-3; TRBD1 might be the D (6 bases). CDR3 size: 14 residues. From germline, CDR1 is MNHNS and CDR2 SASEGT. With 11 bases removed from V and 0 bases from J, the gap between germline ends came to 14 bases. CDR3: CAGRPRGSGNTIYF. In DNA form, the CDR3 reads TGTGCCGGCCGTCCCAGGGGCTCTGGAAACACCATATATTTT.

This chain connects TRBV28 to TRBJ1-1; D call uncertain. This CDR3 spans 15 amino acids. Germline lookup yields CDR1 MDHEN and CDR2 SYDVKM. V gave up 1 base and J gave up 1 base, with 10 bases separating them. Written as DNA, the CDR3 is TGTGCCAGCAGTTTATTGGGCCCCCAGAACACTGAAGCTTTCTTT. It translates to CASSLLGPQNTEAFF.

This rearrangement joins TRBV2 to TRBJ1-2; D call uncertain. CDR1 SNHLY and CDR2 FYNNEI come from the germline V gene. V was shortened by 2 bases and J by 0 bases, with 13 bases between the two germline ends. The CDR3 spans 16 residues. The CDR3 region is CASSETRAAANYGYTF. The CDR3, as DNA: TGTGCCAGCAGTGAAACTAGGGCAGCCGCTAACTATGGCTACACCTTC.

The genes are TRBV5-6 and TRBJ1-5; weak D call: TRBD1 (6 bases). V shed 1 base and J shed 6 bases, with 14 bases lying between them. CDR1 is SGHDT and CDR2 is YYEEEE in the germline V gene. The CDR3 runs 15 residues. CDR3 coding DNA: TGTGCCAGCAGCTTGTCCGGGACACAGTCTCAGCCCCAGCATTTT. Protein product: CASSLSGTQSQPQHF.

This chain joins TRBV10-3 and TRBJ2-4; 8 bases are a match to TRBD1. The germline V gene encodes CDR1 ENHRY and CDR2 SYGVKD. The CDR3 runs to 16 residues. V was clipped by 4 bases and J by 0 bases; unmatched bases: 5. As DNA, the CDR3 is TGTGCCATCAGTGTGACAGGGGAGATAGCCAAAAACATTCAGTACTTC. Translated: CAISVTGEIAKNIQYF.

The chain joins TRBV18 to TRBJ1-1, with D hard to call. V lost 1 base, J lost 5 bases, and 8 bases lay in between. This CDR3 spans 13 amino acids. In germline, CDR1 is KGHSH, CDR2 LQKENI. The CDR3 DNA is TGTGCCAGCTCACCACTCACAGAGACTGAAGCTTTCTTT. Protein product: CASSPLTETEAFF.

The J gene is TRBJ1-4, the V gene TRBV10-2, with 8 bases identical to TRBD1. V dropped 6 bases and J dropped 5; count of bases not matched to a gene: 5. CDR1 is WSHSY and CDR2 is SAAADI in the germline V gene. The CDR3 is made up of 14 amino acids. The CDR3 loop reads CASRGTGLNEKLFF. Written as DNA, the CDR3 is TGCGCCAGCAGGGGGACAGGTTTGAATGAAAAACTGTTTTTT.

The rearrangement joins TRBV19 to TRBJ2-3; TRBD2 agrees at 13 bases. CDR3 length: 15 residues. V dropped 5 bases and J dropped 6; count of bases not matched to a gene: 5. Germline CDR1 and CDR2: LNHDA and SQIVND (reference sequence). CDR3 protein: CASSPILAGGDTQYF. The CDR3 region has the DNA TGTGCCAGTAGTCCCATACTAGCGGGAGGGGATACGCAGTATTTT. The whole variable domain, filled in from reference TRBV19 and TRBJ2-3, reads DGGITQSPKYLFRKEGQNVTLSCEQNLNHDAMYWYRQDPGQGLRLIYYSQIVNDFQKGDIAEGYSVSREKKESFPLTVTSAQKNPTAFYLCASSPILAGGDTQYFGPGTRLTVL.

The chain employs TRBV21-1 and TRBJ1-4; the listed D gene, TRBD1, was not tested against the DNA. TRBV21-1 is a pseudogene segment. CDR3 length: 18 amino acids. As DNA, the CDR3 is TGTGCCAGCAGCAAAGGGACAGGGTTCCCCGCAACTAATGAAAAACTGTTTTTT. Amino acid sequence: CASSKGTGFPATNEKLFF.

The chain carries TRBV30 and TRBJ1-2, with TRBD1 matching 10 bases. The CDR3 extends over 14 amino acids. The V and J ends lost 1 base and 2 bases, in that order; junction bases with no gene match: 1. Germline assignment: CDR1 GTSNPN and CDR2 SVGIG (reference sequence). The CDR3: CAWSAGQGNYGYTF. The CDR3 nucleotides are TGTGCCTGGAGTGCGGGACAGGGGAACTATGGCTACACCTTC.

The chain joins TRBV19 to TRBJ2-7; TRBD2 agrees at 12 bases. CDR1 is LNHDA and CDR2 is SQIVND in the germline V gene (reference sequence). Losses at the gene ends were 5 bases for V and 6 bases for J; bases not matched to a gene: 11. There are 16 residues in the CDR3. The CDR3 loop is CASSARLAGALGEQYF. CDR3 nucleotides: TGTGCCAGTAGTGCCCGACTAGCGGGGGCCCTCGGCGAGCAGTACTTC.

This clone showed up just a few times. V usage is TRBV19 and J usage is TRBJ1-1, with a tentative D call TRBD1 (6 bases). V was cut by 10 bases and J by 3 bases, with 15 bases left in between. CDR3 size: 13 residues. Germline V CDR1 and CDR2: LNHDA, SQIVND (reference sequence). The CDR3 reads CATGGRSDTEAFF. The CDR3 DNA is TGTGCCACCGGGGGGCGGTCGGACACTGAAGCTTTCTTT.

CDR3: CASSLRPTGFTNYGYTF. In DNA form, the CDR3 reads TGTGCCAGCAGCTTAAGGCCGACAGGGTTTACTAACTATGGCTACACCTTC. This chain joins TRBV7-9 and TRBJ1-2; 7 bases are shared with TRBD1. The CDR3 runs 17 residues. J gave up 0 bases and V 2 bases, and 9 bases lay outside the gene matches. CDR1 is SEHNR and CDR2 is FQNEAQ in the germline V gene (reference sequence).

V usage is TRBV4-2 and J usage is TRBJ2-1; 8 bases are shared with TRBD2. The CDR3 runs to 13 residues. CDR1 and CDR2 (germline): LGHNA, YNFKEQ. J was trimmed by 8 bases and V by 6 bases; bases with no gene match: 6. DNA of the CDR3: TGTGCCAGCAGAGCGGGGGTTGATGATGAGCAGTTCTTC. This encodes CASRAGVDDEQFF.

The chain recombines TRBV27 with TRBJ1-5; D possibly corresponds to TRBD1 (6 bases). The CDR3 extends over 14 amino acids. V was pared by 5 bases and J by 4 bases, with 12 bases between. In germline, CDR1 is MNHEY, CDR2 SMNVEV (reference sequence). The CDR3 loop reads CASSHRDQNQPQHF. The CDR3, as DNA: TGTGCCAGCAGTCACAGGGACCAGAATCAGCCCCAGCATTTT.

This chain connects TRBV18 to TRBJ1-1, with 10 nucleotides matching TRBD1. The CDR3 has 14 residues. Looked up from germline, CDR1 is KGHSH and CDR2 is LQKENI. V gave up 4 bases and J gave up 4 bases; unmatched junction bases: 3. For the CDR3, the DNA is TGTGCCAGCTCACTCCGGACAGGGGGCACTGAAGCTTTCTTT. Translation: CASSLRTGGTEAFF. Drawing the rest from reference TRBV18 and TRBJ1-1, the complete variable domain is NAGVMQNPRHLVRRRGQEARLRCSPMKGHSHVYWYRQLPEEGLKFMVYLQKENIIDESGMPKERFSAEFPKEGPSILRIQQVVRGDSAAYFCASSLRTGGTEAFFGQGTRLTVV.